A selection of T cell receptor beta chains follows, all from one sample in a study of OX40 agonist ivuxolimab in advanced cancers. Using immunoSEQ multiplex PCR, the repertoire was profiled, and TCRdb retains in-frame clones only, with some absent. The profile covers 44,000 or so clones, with around 80% appearing a single time and about 6.8% taken by the ten largest. The sample here was CD4+ or CD8+ T cells sorted from blood, taken in a trial of the OX40 agonist ivuxolimab. The receptors shown here come from an adult with an advanced solid tumor such as melanoma, head and neck, liver or kidney cancer. Both conserved end residues are part of each CDR3. A D gene is named only where the DNA matches it firmly. Size values are once, few and many counts, or a class for expanded clones, and some rows have none.

>TRBV28|TRBJ2-7|-|-
CASTAQGYEQYF
TGTGCCAGCACGGCACAGGGATACGAGCAGTACTTC
>TRBV5-1|TRBJ1-4|-|-
CASNRDLGEKLFF
TGCGCCAGCAACAGGGATCTAGGTGAAAAACTGTTTTTT
>TRBV6-1|TRBJ2-7|once|-
CASSESTPRFYEQYF
TGTGCCAGCAGTGAAAGCACCCCAAGGTTCTACGAGCAGTACTTC
>TRBV2|TRBJ2-1|-|TRBD1
CASPSRDRGLNEQFF
TGTGCCAGCCCCTCCCGGGACAGGGGCCTAAATGAGCAGTTCTTC
>TRBV20-1|TRBJ1-2|-|-
CSASGFWGYTF
TGCAGTGCCTCGGGATTCTGGGGCTACACCTTC
>TRBV28|TRBJ1-2|-|TRBD1
CASSYDRVGAGGYTF
TGTGCCAGCAGTTATGACAGGGTGGGAGCCGGGGGCTACACCTTC
>TRBV5-6|TRBJ2-1|-|-
CASSLQGSYNEQFF
TGTGCCAGCAGCTTGCAGGGCTCCTACAATGAGCAGTTCTTC
>TRBV7-2|TRBJ1-5|-|-
CASSDGVRPNQPQHF
TGTGCCAGCAGCGACGGGGTTAGACCTAATCAGCCCCAGCATTTT
>TRBV27|TRBJ1-2|-|-
CASATGTSYGYTF
TGTGCCAGCGCCACCGGGACCTCCTATGGCTACACCTTC
>TRBV5-8|TRBJ1-1|once|-
CASSLSIFRNTEAFF
TGTGCCAGCAGCTTGTCTATTTTCCGGAACACTGAAGCTTTCTTT
>TRBV7-9|TRBJ1-2|-|-
CASSLGQIYGYTF
TGTGCCAGCAGCTTAGGTCAGATCTATGGCTACACCTTC
>TRBV12-5|TRBJ1-5|-|TRBD1
CASGGTGRGSNQPQHF
TGTGCTAGTGGGGGGACAGGGCGGGGTAGCAATCAGCCCCAGCATTTT
>TRBV5-1|TRBJ2-3|-|TRBD2
CASSPAGGGTDTQYF
TGCGCCAGCAGCCCCGCGGGGGGCGGCACAGATACGCAGTATTTT
>TRBV18|TRBJ1-5|few|-
CASSPPGRGGMNQPQHF
TGTGCCAGCTCACCACCGGGTAGGGGGGGAATGAATCAGCCCCAGCATTTT